This TCR beta chain is drawn from a study of T cell responses to AZD1222 COVID-19 vaccine. V was pared by 3 bases and J by 0 bases, with 15 bases between. From germline, CDR1 is DFQATT and CDR2 SNEGSKA (reference sequence). The CDR3 runs to 16 residues. Measured with immunoSEQ multiplex PCR; TCRdb has only the in-frame clones, and not every one. The sample carries about 98,000 clones, roughly 88% recorded once. Specimen: peripheral blood, collected on day 0 of AZD1222 vaccination. J is TRBJ2-1 and V is TRBV20-1; perhaps TRBD1 as D (6 bases). This clonotype was sampled from an adult in good health. DNA of the CDR3: TGCAGTGCTAGTAAAGGGGGACGACGCTCCTACAATGAGCAGTTCTTC. The encoded protein is CSASKGGRRSYNEQFF.